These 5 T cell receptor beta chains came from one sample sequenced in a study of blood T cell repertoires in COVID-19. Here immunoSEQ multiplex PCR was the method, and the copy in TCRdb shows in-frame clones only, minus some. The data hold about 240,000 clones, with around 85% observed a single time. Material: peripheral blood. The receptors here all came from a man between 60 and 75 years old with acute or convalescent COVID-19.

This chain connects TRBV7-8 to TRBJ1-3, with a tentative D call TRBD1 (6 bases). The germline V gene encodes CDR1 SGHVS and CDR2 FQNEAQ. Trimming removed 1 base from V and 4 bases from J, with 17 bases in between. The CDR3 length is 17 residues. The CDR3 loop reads CASSLDSRQGWGNTIYF. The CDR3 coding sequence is TGTGCCAGCAGCTTAGATTCGCGGCAGGGGTGGGGAAACACCATATATTTT.

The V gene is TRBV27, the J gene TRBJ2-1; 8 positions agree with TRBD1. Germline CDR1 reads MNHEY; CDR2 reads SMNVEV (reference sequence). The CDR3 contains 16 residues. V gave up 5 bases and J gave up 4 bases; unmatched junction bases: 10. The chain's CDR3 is CASSKFDRGGYNEQFF. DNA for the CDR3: TGTGCCAGCAGTAAATTCGACAGGGGTGGGTACAATGAGCAGTTCTTC.

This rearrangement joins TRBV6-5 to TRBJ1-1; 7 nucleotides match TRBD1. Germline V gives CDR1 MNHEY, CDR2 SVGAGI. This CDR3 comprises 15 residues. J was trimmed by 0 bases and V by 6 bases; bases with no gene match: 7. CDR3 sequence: CASRSSGQLNTEAFF. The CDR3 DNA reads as TGTGCCAGCAGAAGCTCGGGACAGCTGAACACTGAAGCTTTCTTT.

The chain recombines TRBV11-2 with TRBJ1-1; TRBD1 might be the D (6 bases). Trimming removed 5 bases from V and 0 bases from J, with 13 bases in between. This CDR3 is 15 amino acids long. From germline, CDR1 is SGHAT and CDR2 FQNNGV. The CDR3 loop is CASSRTVNLNTEAFF. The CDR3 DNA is TGTGCCAGCAGCCGGACAGTGAACTTGAACACTGAAGCTTTCTTT.

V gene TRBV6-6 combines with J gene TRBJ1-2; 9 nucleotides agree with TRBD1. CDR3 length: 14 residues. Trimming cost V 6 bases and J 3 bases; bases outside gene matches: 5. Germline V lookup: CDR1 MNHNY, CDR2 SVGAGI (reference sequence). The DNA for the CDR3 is TGTGCCAGCAGCCTACAGGGGGCGTACTATGGCTACACCTTC. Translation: CASSLQGAYYGYTF.